This T cell receptor (beta chain) was sequenced during a study of T cells in Graves' hyperthyroidism and ophthalmopathy. This clonotype was found many times. Germline CDR1 SEHNR, CDR2 FQNEAQ (reference sequence). The CDR3 is 14 residues long. Trimming stripped 5 bases from V and 5 bases from J, with 15 bases between. TCR beta CDR3 regions were amplified from RNA. Initially, a first-round RT-PCR of the TCR CDR3 employed the HTBI primer set. MiXCR, applied by TCRdb to the multiplex PCR reads, yields one record per CDR3 protein. Of hundreds of thousands of distinct CDR3 sequences listed, around 15% are singletons.

The chain couples TRBV7-9 to TRBJ2-5; no clear D gene. Material: blood. This clonotype was obtained from a woman between 18 and 29 years old with Graves' hyperthyroidism. The CDR3 DNA reads as TGTGCCAGCAGCCCACGACCAGGAGCGGAGACCCAGTACTTC. Its translation is CASSPRPGAETQYF.